This is a list of T cell receptor beta chains from one sample in a study of Ad26.COV2.S vaccination and SARS-CoV-2 variants. Assay used: immunoSEQ multiplex PCR; TCRdb lists only in-frame clones, some missing. The sample holds around 450,000 clones, about 89% seen once. The specimen comprised peripheral blood, sampled in a trial of Ad26.COV2.S vaccine versus placebo. These receptors were taken from a person between 18 and 59 years old who received the Ad26.COV2.S COVID-19 vaccine or a placebo. Each CDR3 is given with its conserved first and last residue. Each record gives: CDR3 DNA, CDR3 protein, J gene, V gene, clone size, D gene. A D gene is named only where the DNA matches it firmly. Expanded clones are given a class, and other clones once, few, many or no size at all.

TGCGCCAGCAGCCTAAAGGGTCTTCGGCGGGAGGAAACCTACGAGCAGTACTTC,CASSLKGLRREETYEQYF,TRBJ2-7,TRBV4-1,NA,TRBD2
TGCGCCAGCAGCCCCGTCGTAGCGGGAGGGGTTTGGTCCAATGAGCAGTTCTTC,CASSPVVAGGVWSNEQFF,TRBJ2-1,TRBV5-1,NA,TRBD2
TGTGCCATCACCGACAGGCTAGGTCAAAATGAGCAGTTCTTC,CAITDRLGQNEQFF,TRBJ2-1,TRBV10-3,NA,NA
TGTGCCAGCAGCTACCGACAGTATAACTATGGCTACACCTTC,CASSYRQYNYGYTF,TRBJ1-2,TRBV2,NA,NA
TGTGCCAGCAGTGCAAAAAATACAGGGGATGGCTACACCTTC,CASSAKNTGDGYTF,TRBJ1-2,TRBV27,NA,TRBD1
TGTGCCAGCAGCCAAGTTCTCAGCGGGGAAAGCACAGATACGCAGTATTTT,CASSQVLSGESTDTQYF,TRBJ2-3,TRBV3-1/TRBV3-2,NA,TRBD2
TGTGCCAGCAGCTTAGCCAGGGCAGGGGAAGGCTATGGCTACACCTTC,CASSLARAGEGYGYTF,TRBJ1-2,TRBV7-2,NA,NA
TGTGCCAGCAGTCGGACGGACGGGACCCAGTACTTC,CASSRTDGTQYF,TRBJ2-5,TRBV6-5,NA,NA
TGTGCCACCAGTTCAAGTAGCGGGGGGCTAAACACCGGGGAGCTGTTTTTT,CATSSSSGGLNTGELFF,TRBJ2-2,TRBV24-1,NA,TRBD2
TGTGCCAGTAGTCAGGGACAGACTCCTAATGAAAAACTGTTTTTT,CASSQGQTPNEKLFF,TRBJ1-4,TRBV19,NA,TRBD1
TGTGCCAGCAGTTACACCAGCGGGAGCTCCTACGAGCAGTACTTC,CASSYTSGSSYEQYF,TRBJ2-7,TRBV6-5,NA,TRBD2
TGTGCCAGCAGCTCCGTCGGACCGAGCACCGGGGAGCTGTTTTTT,CASSSVGPSTGELFF,TRBJ2-2,TRBV7-2,NA,NA
TGTGCCAGCAGCTTCGGACGGGGATTCGGGGAAGCTTTCTTT,CASSFGRGFGEAFF,TRBJ1-1,TRBV6-2/TRBV6-3,NA,NA
TGTGCCAGCAGCCACCACCCCTTGACTAGCGTTAAGACCTCCGAGCAGTACTTC,CASSHHPLTSVKTSEQYF,TRBJ2-7,TRBV3-1/TRBV3-2,NA,TRBD2
TGTGCCAGTACCATCGGGCGCAGCAATCAGCCCCAGCATTTT,CASTIGRSNQPQHF,TRBJ1-5,TRBV19,few,NA
TGTGCCAGCAGCCTCGGACAGGGGGGTGAAAAACTGTTTTTT,CASSLGQGGEKLFF,TRBJ1-4,TRBV2,NA,TRBD1
TGTGCCAGCAGGGAAGGACTAGCGGGCAACACAGATACGCAGTATTTT,CASREGLAGNTDTQYF,TRBJ2-3,TRBV28,NA,TRBD2
TGTGCCAGCAGTCCCCCGGGACTAGCGGGAGGCAGGGATGAGCAGTTCTTC,CASSPPGLAGGRDEQFF,TRBJ2-1,TRBV6-6,NA,TRBD2
TGCGCCAGCAGCGGAGGACTAGCGTCTATCAATGAGCAGTTCTTC,CASSGGLASINEQFF,TRBJ2-1,TRBV5-1,NA,TRBD2
TGTGCCAGCAGCCCCTCCACCTTCTCTGGAAACACCATATATTTT,CASSPSTFSGNTIYF,TRBJ1-3,TRBV9,NA,NA
TGCGCCAGCAGCTTCGGACAGGGGGCGCGGGAGCAGTACTTC,CASSFGQGAREQYF,TRBJ2-7,TRBV5-1,NA,TRBD1
TGTGCCAGCAGCCCAGGACAGGGAGGCTACGAGCAGTACTTC,CASSPGQGGYEQYF,TRBJ2-7,TRBV3-1/TRBV3-2,NA,TRBD1
TGTGCCAGTAACCGGGACAACCAATTGAAAAATGGCTACACCTTC,CASNRDNQLKNGYTF,TRBJ1-2,TRBV19,NA,NA
TGTGCCAGCAGCCAAGAACGGGGGGTCAACTATGGCTACACCTTC,CASSQERGVNYGYTF,TRBJ1-2,TRBV4-2,NA,NA
TGCGCCAGCAGTGAGTCCCTTTCGGTGGCAGATACGCAGTATTTT,CASSESLSVADTQYF,TRBJ2-3,TRBV10-1,NA,NA
TGCAGCGCCCTACTACCTTCCGGGGACAACAATGAAAAACTGTTTTTT,CSALLPSGDNNEKLFF,TRBJ1-4,TRBV29-1,NA,NA
TGTGCCATCAGTAACCCAACAGGGGATACGCAGTATTTT,CAISNPTGDTQYF,TRBJ2-3,TRBV10-3,NA,NA
TGTGCCACCCAACCCGACCTGACAAGCTATGGCTACACCTTC,CATQPDLTSYGYTF,TRBJ1-2,TRBV6-5,NA,NA
TGTGCCAGCTCACCAAGTGCCAGGGAATGGAATACGCAGTATTTT,CASSPSAREWNTQYF,TRBJ2-3,TRBV18,NA,NA
TGTGCCACCCGCCCTGACCTCTATGGCTACACCTTC,CATRPDLYGYTF,TRBJ1-2,TRBV7-2,NA,NA
TGCGCCAGCAGCATCCTAGCGGGAGCCGACAATGAGCAGTTCTTC,CASSILAGADNEQFF,TRBJ2-1,TRBV5-1,NA,TRBD2
TGTGCCAGCAGCTTAGGGGCGGGAATCAATGAGCAGTTCTTC,CASSLGAGINEQFF,TRBJ2-1,TRBV7-9,NA,NA
TGTGCCAGCAGCCAATTGGGGGACAGGAGAAACCCCACGAAGCGGGACACCATATATTTT,CASSQLGDRRNPTKRDTIYF,TRBJ1-3,TRBV3-1/TRBV3-2,NA,TRBD1
TGCGCCAGCAGTGGGCACCAGGCTTCCTATAATTCACCCCTCCACTTT,CASSGHQASYNSPLHF,TRBJ1-6,TRBV10-2,NA,NA
TGCGCCAGCAGCTTGGCCCCAGGGCCCAAACACGAGCAGTACTTC,CASSLAPGPKHEQYF,TRBJ2-7,TRBV5-1,NA,NA
TGTGCCAGCAGCGTTGGGACTAGCGGGACCAATGAGCAGTTCTTC,CASSVGTSGTNEQFF,TRBJ2-1,TRBV9,NA,TRBD2
TGTGCCAGTAGTATTTCCGGGCCGGGGTTGACGTGGCAAGGCGATACGCAGTATTTT,CASSISGPGLTWQGDTQYF,TRBJ2-3,TRBV19,NA,NA